These 9 T cell receptor beta chains were sequenced from one sample in a study of blood T cell repertoires in COVID-19. Only in-frame clones appear in the TCRdb table, and some are missing; sequencing was by immunoSEQ multiplex PCR. Of under 250,000 clones listed, around 80% were seen once; the top ten hold about 7.2%. Sequencing was carried out using peripheral blood. Receptor source: a woman in her seventies with acute or convalescent COVID-19.

This clone came up once. This chain connects TRBV7-2 to TRBJ2-5, with 7 bases lining up with TRBD1. In germline, CDR1 is SGHTA, CDR2 FQGNSA. J gave up 4 bases and V 3 bases, and 8 bases lay outside the gene matches. The CDR3 spans 15 residues. The CDR3 DNA is TGTGCCAGCAGCTTCTCGACAGGGACACGAGAGACCCAGTACTTC. This sequence encodes CASSFSTGTRETQYF.

This clone has just a few counts. This chain links TRBV19 with TRBJ1-4, with a possible D match to TRBD1 (6 bases). Trimming cost V 7 bases and J 5 bases, with 20 bases left between them. The CDR3 length is 16 residues. Germline V gene lookup returns CDR1 LNHDA and CDR2 SQIVND (reference sequence). The CDR3 is CASMNSRGQMNEKLFF. The CDR3 DNA reads TGTGCCAGTATGAATAGTAGAGGACAGATGAATGAAAAACTGTTTTTT.

This rearrangement joins TRBV9 to TRBJ1-6; the match to TRBD1 covers 9 bases. V lost 4 bases, J lost 9 bases, and 8 bases stayed unmatched. CDR3 length equals 15 residues. Per the germline V gene, CDR1 is SGDLS and CDR2 is YYNGEE. The CDR3 is CASSWGQGLGSPLHF. In DNA form, the CDR3 reads TGTGCCAGCAGCTGGGGACAGGGATTGGGTTCACCCCTCCACTTT.

The rearrangement links TRBV11-2 to TRBJ1-1; 11 bases fit TRBD1. The CDR3 is 14 residues long. The junction had 4 bases not matched to a gene; V was cut back by 3 bases and J by 7 bases. Germline assignment: CDR1 SGHAT and CDR2 FQNNGV. The CDR3 sequence: CASSFEGQGVEAFF. The CDR3, as DNA: TGTGCCAGCAGCTTTGAGGGACAGGGGGTTGAAGCTTTCTTT.

The CDR3 is CASSSHPPEAGARQPQHF. The DNA of the CDR3 is TGTGCCAGCAGCTCCCACCCGCCTGAGGCAGGGGCAAGGCAGCCCCAGCATTTT. The V gene is TRBV7-6, the J gene TRBJ1-5; the D gene is possibly TRBD1 (6 bases). Trimming shortened V by 4 bases and J by 7 bases, and 26 bases separated the two germline ends. The CDR3 is 18 amino acids. CDR1 SGHVS and CDR2 FNYEAQ come from the germline V gene. The full variable domain, in which reference TRBV7-6 and TRBJ1-5 provide the parts outside the CDR3, is GAGVSQSPRYKVTKRGQDVALRCDPISGHVSLYWYRQALGQGPEFLTYFNYEAQQDKSGLPNDRFSAERPEGSISTLTIQRTEQRDSAMYRCASSSHPPEAGARQPQHFGDGTRLSIL.

The chain is built from TRBV2 and TRBJ2-7; 15 bases line up with TRBD2. Germline CDR1 is SNHLY and CDR2 is FYNNEI. This CDR3 has 13 amino acids. The ends lost 6 bases at V and 11 bases at J; junction bases unmatched: 5. As DNA, the CDR3 is TGTGCCAGCAGCGGGACTAGCGGGGGGACGGAGTACGTC. Protein sequence: CASSGTSGGTEYV.

This chain uses TRBV24-1 with TRBJ1-2; D unresolved. V shed 1 base and J shed 4 bases, with 9 bases lying between them. The CDR3 spans 14 residues. Germline V CDR1 and CDR2: KGHDR, SFDVKD. CDR3 amino acids: CATSDFPSSYGYTF. The CDR3 DNA is TGTGCCACCAGTGATTTCCCCAGTTCCTATGGCTACACCTTC.

The rearrangement joins TRBV10-3 to TRBJ2-1; no clear D. The CDR3 has 14 residues. The V and J ends lost 3 bases and 8 bases respectively, with 14 bases between them. Germline CDR1 reads ENHRY; CDR2 reads SYGVKD. CDR3 region: CAISDSTPSDEQFF. In DNA, the CDR3 is TGTGCCATCAGTGACTCGACCCCCAGCGATGAGCAGTTCTTC.

This clone was observed a single time. The J gene is TRBJ2-5, the V gene TRBV2; 8 bases align to TRBD2. This CDR3 contains 15 residues. Looked up from germline, CDR1 is SNHLY and CDR2 is FYNNEI. V was pared by 2 bases and J by 0 bases, with 2 bases of the junction left unmatched. CDR3 residues: CASSERRGDQETQYF. Written as DNA, the CDR3 is TGTGCCAGCAGTGAAAGGCGGGGGGACCAAGAGACCCAGTACTTC.